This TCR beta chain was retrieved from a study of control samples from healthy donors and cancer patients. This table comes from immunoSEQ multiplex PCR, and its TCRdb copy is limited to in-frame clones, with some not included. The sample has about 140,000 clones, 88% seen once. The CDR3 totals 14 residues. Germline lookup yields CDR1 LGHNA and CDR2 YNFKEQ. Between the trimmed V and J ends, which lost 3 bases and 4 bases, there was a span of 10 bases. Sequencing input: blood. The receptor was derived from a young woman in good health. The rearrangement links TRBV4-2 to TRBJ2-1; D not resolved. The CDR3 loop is CASSQDTGYNEQFF. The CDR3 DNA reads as TGTGCCAGCAGCCAGGATACTGGATACAATGAGCAGTTCTTC.